This T cell receptor beta chain derives from a study of T-cell reconstitution after alpha-beta-depleted transplantation in children. Study observations and caveats: Several hundred expanded graft clones reportedly were the source of alpha-beta T cells about two months after transplant. Elevated TCRbeta diversity at day 60 was traced, in some patients, to surviving recipient T cells and thymic progenitors. Counts and diversity of T cells one year after transplant came mostly from newly produced T cells.

Unique molecular identifiers were built into the TCRbeta library. TCRdb analysed the PCR reads with MiXCR anew, one entry per CDR3 protein. Of roughly 570,000 distinct CDR3 sequences listed, around 27% are singletons. Germline lookup yields CDR1 DFQATT and CDR2 SNEGSKA (reference sequence). V lost 6 bases to trimming and J lost 5 bases, with 18 bases between them. This CDR3 has 14 residues. Points on this clonotype: Its antigen is unknown.

The sequence came from a boy under three years old with Wiskott-Aldrich syndrome, due to receive a stem cell transplant. The rearrangement links TRBV20-1 to TRBJ2-3, with D perhaps matching TRBD1 (5 bases). Sequences were derived from PBMCs, sampled before TCRalphabeta/CD19-depleted stem cell transplant. The CDR3 loop is CSAPGPWTQDTQYF. CDR3 nucleotides: TGCAGTGCCCCCGGGCCGTGGACACAAGATACGCAGTATTTT.